A single sample is the source of the 30 T cell receptor beta chains below, sequenced in a study of CD8+ T cells in alopecia areata. Sequencing relied on a cDNA template that was reverse transcribed from extracted RNA. Here immunoSEQ multiplex PCR was the method, and the copy in TCRdb shows in-frame clones only, minus some. This table has 170,000 or so clones, around 63% appearing once. Sample: CD4+ T cells sorted from blood, taken at week 0. All receptors derive from a human donor with alopecia areata.

The chain carries TRBV29-1 and TRBJ2-1; 11 bases are a match to TRBD2. Per germline, CDR1 SQVTM and CDR2 ANQGSEA. V lost 2 bases to trimming and J lost 10 bases; unmatched junction nucleotides: 4. The CDR3 covers 13 residues. The CDR3 reads CSVEKRLAGEQFF. CDR3 DNA sequence: TGCAGCGTTGAAAAACGACTAGCGGGGGAGCAGTTCTTC.

This clone was picked up a small number of times. The CDR3 region is CAKGLADYEQYF. CDR3 nucleotides: TGTGCAAAGGGACTAGCGGACTACGAGCAGTACTTC. This chain joins TRBV5-4 and TRBJ2-7, with 11 bases identical to TRBD2. This CDR3 region has 12 residues. Germline lookup yields CDR1 SGHNT and CDR2 YYREEE (reference sequence). The whole variable domain, filled in from reference TRBV5-4 and TRBJ2-7, reads ETGVTQSPTHLIKTRGQQVTLRCSSQSGHNTVSWYQQALGQGPQFIFQYYREEENGRGNFPPRFSGLQFPNYSSELNVNALELDDSALYLCAKGLADYEQYFGPGTRLTVT.

This clone was found once. V is TRBV5-1 and J is TRBJ2-7; a possible D gene is TRBD1 (6 bases). This CDR3 is 14 amino acids long. Germline loops: CDR1 SGHRS, CDR2 YFSETQ. Trimming took off 3 bases at V and 1 base at J, with 11 bases between the two ends. The CDR3 protein is CASSWTDLSYEQYF. CDR3 sequence (DNA): TGCGCCAGCAGCTGGACAGACCTATCCTACGAGCAGTACTTC.

The chain uses TRBV5-1 and TRBJ1-1, with D unresolved. CDR3 size: 12 residues. V was shortened by 4 bases and J by 7 bases, with 11 bases between the two germline ends. Germline CDR1 reads SGHRS; CDR2 reads YFSETQ. The chain's CDR3 is CASSPGNGEAFF. Written as DNA, the CDR3 is TGCGCCAGCAGCCCTGGTAATGGTGAAGCTTTCTTT.

This clone was detected a few times. The gene calls are TRBV7-2 and TRBJ2-7; 10 nucleotides match TRBD1. The germline CDR1 and CDR2 sequences are SGHTA and FQGNSA. The CDR3 consists of 14 residues. Unmatched junction bases numbered 4, after V lost 4 bases and J lost 4 bases. CDR3 DNA sequence: TGTGCCAGCAGCTCCCGGGACAGGGGTTACGAGCAGTACTTC. This gives the protein CASSSRDRGYEQYF.

This clone showed up just once. The chain joins TRBV2 to TRBJ1-2; D may be TRBD1 (5 bases). Trimming took off 9 bases at V and 1 base at J, with 12 bases between the two ends. The germline gives CDR1 SNHLY, CDR2 FYNNEI. This CDR3 comprises 13 residues. The CDR3 sequence is CASSYRSNYGYTF. As DNA, the CDR3 is TGTGCCAGTAGTTACAGGAGTAACTATGGCTACACCTTC.

The V call is TRBV12-5, the J call TRBJ2-6; TRBD1 agrees at 8 bases. V lost 6 bases to trimming and J lost 3 bases; unmatched junction nucleotides: 7. This CDR3 spans 16 amino acids. Looked up from germline, CDR1 is LGHNT and CDR2 is FRNRAP. This chain's CDR3 is CASGTGVSLGANVLTF. The CDR3 nucleotides read TGTGCTAGTGGGACAGGGGTCTCCCTTGGGGCCAACGTCCTGACTTTC.

V gene TRBV11-2 combines with J gene TRBJ1-4, with 7 bases aligning to TRBD1. The CDR3 totals 17 residues. Unmatched junction bases numbered 11, after V lost 0 bases and J lost 7 bases. Germline CDR1 reads SGHAT; CDR2 reads FQNNGV. The CDR3 sequence: CASSLDSWTGHAEKLFF. CDR3 DNA sequence: TGTGCCAGCAGCTTAGATTCCTGGACAGGCCACGCTGAAAAACTGTTTTTT.

The rearrangement links TRBV29-1 to TRBJ2-7, with a possible D match to TRBD2 (5 bases). The CDR3 runs to 13 residues. V dropped 7 bases and J dropped 5 bases, with 18 bases sitting between them. Per germline, CDR1 SQVTM and CDR2 ANQGSEA. The CDR3 is CSALRGEGDEQYF. The CDR3 region has the DNA TGCAGCGCCCTACGGGGTGAGGGAGACGAGCAGTACTTC.

The chain employs TRBV19 and TRBJ1-5, with 7 bases that match TRBD1. J was trimmed by 4 bases and V by 5 bases; bases with no gene match: 8. Germline assignment: CDR1 LNHDA and CDR2 SQIVND (reference sequence). The CDR3 totals 15 residues. This chain's CDR3 is CASSSEGTANQPQHF. CDR3 nucleotide sequence: TGTGCCAGTAGTTCAGAGGGGACAGCTAATCAGCCCCAGCATTTT.

This clone was recorded only once. This rearrangement joins TRBV2 to TRBJ1-1, with D perhaps TRBD1 (6 bases). The CDR3 has 16 amino acids. Trimming left V 1 base short and J 4 bases short, with 16 bases between. The germline gives CDR1 SNHLY, CDR2 FYNNEI. DNA for the CDR3: TGTGCCAGCAGTGAAGATAGGGGGGAGTTTGGCACTGAAGCTTTCTTT. It specifies CASSEDRGEFGTEAFF.

The V gene is TRBV25-1, the J gene TRBJ2-1; D is undetermined. This CDR3 is built from 11 residues. V shed 8 bases and J shed 4 bases, with 6 bases lying between them. Germline-derived CDR1 and CDR2 are MGHDK and SYGVNS. CDR3 loop: CASRLYNEQFF. The CDR3 nucleotides are TGTGCCAGCCGCCTTTACAATGAGCAGTTCTTC.

The V and J genes are TRBV2 and TRBJ1-1, with a possible D match to TRBD1 (5 bases). Looked up from germline, CDR1 is SNHLY and CDR2 is FYNNEI. V was shortened by 4 bases and J by 5 bases, with 11 bases between the two germline ends. CDR3 length equals 13 residues. The CDR3 loop is CASSGPPGTEAFF. The CDR3 DNA reads as TGTGCCAGCAGTGGACCTCCAGGGACTGAAGCTTTCTTT. The whole variable domain, filled in from reference TRBV2 and TRBJ1-1, reads EPEVTQTPSHQVTQMGQEVILRCVPISNHLYFYWYRQILGQKVEFLVSFYNNEISEKSEIFDDQFSVERPDGSNFTLKIRSTKLEDSAMYFCASSGPPGTEAFFGQGTRLTVV.

The table lists this clone with a few counts. The DNA for the CDR3 is TGCGCCAGCAGCCAAGAGACAGAACAGCCCCAGCATTTT. Protein sequence: CASSQETEQPQHF. This rearrangement joins TRBV4-3 to TRBJ1-5; tentatively, D is TRBD1 (5 bases). Trimming pared 0 bases from V and 7 bases from J, leaving 7 bases between. Germline V gives CDR1 LGHNA, CDR2 YSLEER. The CDR3 runs to 13 residues.

This clone was seen a handful of times. The rearrangement links TRBV9 to TRBJ2-7, with TRBD2 as a possible D gene (5 bases). Trimming took 0 bases from V and 1 from J, leaving 8 bases between them. Germline assignment: CDR1 SGDLS and CDR2 YYNGEE. The length of the CDR3 is 14 residues. The CDR3 DNA reads TGTGCCAGCAGCGTAGTAGGGAGTTCCTACGAGCAGTACTTC. Translated, it gives CASSVVGSSYEQYF.

The V call is TRBV5-1, the J call TRBJ1-4, with D possibly being TRBD1 (6 bases). Germline CDR1 and CDR2: SGHRS and YFSETQ. The V gene lost 1 base and the J gene lost 0 bases, with 10 bases spanning the gap. There are 16 residues in the CDR3. The CDR3 loop reads CASSLQGSATNEKLFF. The CDR3 DNA sequence: TGCGCCAGCAGCTTGCAGGGGAGCGCAACTAATGAAAAACTGTTTTTT.

CDR3 nucleotides: TGTGCCAGCAGCTTGAGGACAGGGAAGAATTCACCCCTCCACTTT. The encoded protein is CASSLRTGKNSPLHF. The gene calls are TRBV9 and TRBJ1-6, with 8 nucleotides matching TRBD1. V gave up 4 bases and J gave up 7 bases; unmatched junction bases: 7. Germline V gene lookup returns CDR1 SGDLS and CDR2 YYNGEE. The CDR3 has 15 residues.

The chain employs TRBV14 and TRBJ2-7; possibly TRBD2 for D (6 bases). Germline lookup yields CDR1 SGHDN and CDR2 FVKESK. This CDR3 comprises 12 residues. Trimming took off 0 bases at V and 9 bases at J, with 9 bases between the two ends. The CDR3 bases are TGTGCCAGCAGCCAAGAGCGGGGATTGCAGTACTTC. Translated: CASSQERGLQYF.

J is TRBJ2-2 and V is TRBV14; D remains unclear. V was pared by 4 bases and J by 8 bases, with 11 bases between. This CDR3 region has 13 residues. CDR1 is SGHDN, CDR2 FVKESK, per germline. The CDR3 DNA is TGTGCCAGCAGCCCAAGATTTGGTGGGGAGCTGTTTTTT. Translating gives CASSPRFGGELFF.

The rearrangement uses TRBV6-5 and TRBJ2-5, with D possibly being TRBD1 (5 bases). Germline CDR1 reads MNHEY; CDR2 reads SVGAGI. The CDR3 runs to 11 residues. The V gene lost 6 bases and the J gene lost 5 bases, with 7 bases spanning the gap. CDR3 bases: TGTGCCAGCAGCTCAGGGGAGACCCAGTACTTC. It translates to CASSSGETQYF.

The chain carries TRBV5-1 and TRBJ2-7, with D perhaps being TRBD1 or TRBD2 (5 bases each). Trimming left V 0 bases short and J 0 bases short, with 10 bases between. The germline V gene encodes CDR1 SGHRS and CDR2 YFSETQ. This CDR3 contains 15 residues. CDR3 region: CASSLGMGTSYEQYF. The CDR3 region has the DNA TGCGCCAGCAGCTTGGGGATGGGGACCTCCTACGAGCAGTACTTC.

V and J are TRBV6-5 and TRBJ2-7; 9 bases match TRBD1. The germline CDR1 and CDR2 sequences are MNHEY and SVGAGI. The CDR3 length is 14 residues. J was trimmed by 6 bases and V by 7 bases; bases with no gene match: 10. This CDR3 reads CASMDRGLAGEQYF. The CDR3 coding sequence is TGTGCCAGCATGGACAGGGGATTAGCGGGCGAGCAGTACTTC.

J is TRBJ1-1 and V is TRBV7-2, with a weak D call TRBD1 (5 bases). Trimming pared 0 bases from V and 11 bases from J, leaving 16 bases between. Germline V gives CDR1 SGHTA, CDR2 FQGNSA. This CDR3 comprises 14 residues. This CDR3 is CASSLASAGQAAFF. CDR3 nucleotide sequence: TGTGCCAGCAGCTTAGCGAGTGCGGGGCAGGCGGCTTTCTTT.

This clone was detected once. V is TRBV30 and J is TRBJ1-6, with a tentative D call TRBD1 (5 bases). From germline, CDR1 is GTSNPN and CDR2 SVGIG (reference sequence). Trimming cost V 4 bases and J 7 bases, with 14 bases left between them. The CDR3 has 14 amino acids. Here the CDR3 DNA reads TGTGCCTGGAACCCTTGGGGGAGCAATTCACCCCTCCACTTT. Translation gives CAWNPWGSNSPLHF.

This chain connects TRBV11-2 to TRBJ1-1; D is undetermined. This CDR3 comprises 14 residues. Germline V gene lookup returns CDR1 SGHAT and CDR2 FQNNGV. V was pared by 6 bases and J by 6 bases, with 17 bases between. The CDR3 loop reads CASSRRASVAEAFF. For the CDR3, the DNA is TGTGCCAGCAGTCGTCGCGCGTCAGTGGCTGAAGCTTTCTTT.

This clone has more than one count but fewer than ten. As DNA, the CDR3 is TGTGCCAGCAGTGGCGGGGAGGGAGGCTACACCTTC. Its protein product is CASSGGEGGYTF. The chain recombines TRBV2 with TRBJ1-2, with D unclear. Trimming cost V 4 bases and J 8 bases, with 11 bases left between them. Per germline, CDR1 SNHLY and CDR2 FYNNEI. This CDR3 has 12 amino acids.

A note on this clone: The identical CDR3 is also encoded by other nucleotide sequences in the sample. The CDR3 nucleotides read TGCAGCGTTGGGGGTAACGCAGATACGCAGTATTTT. Translating it yields CSVGGNADTQYF. The chain carries TRBV29-1 and TRBJ2-3; no reliable D call. CDR1 is SQVTM, CDR2 ANQGSEA, per germline. Trimming took off 4 bases at V and 4 bases at J, with 9 bases between the two ends. The CDR3 length is 12 residues.

This clone has just a few counts. The V call is TRBV12-5, the J call TRBJ2-5, with D tentatively TRBD1 or TRBD2 (5 bases each). CDR1 is LGHNT, CDR2 FRNRAP, per germline. The CDR3 contains 14 residues. Trimming removed 0 bases at V and 13 bases at J, with 18 bases between. This CDR3 is CASGLVPPGATLYF. CDR3 bases: TGTGCTAGTGGTTTGGTACCACCCGGGGCGACTTTGTACTTC.

The chain links TRBV19 to TRBJ2-2; 8 nucleotides align to TRBD1. The germline CDR1 and CDR2 sequences are LNHDA and SQIVND (reference sequence). Unmatched junction bases numbered 11, after V lost 3 bases and J lost 5 bases. The CDR3 totals 17 residues. The CDR3 sequence: CASSMVQGARGTGELFF. Here the CDR3 DNA reads TGTGCCAGTAGTATGGTCCAGGGGGCACGAGGTACCGGGGAGCTGTTTTTT.

The chain uses TRBV7-9 and TRBJ2-1; maybe TRBD2 (6 bases). This CDR3 comprises 12 residues. Germline V gene sequence: CDR1 SEHNR, CDR2 FQNEAQ (reference sequence). Deletions cut 5 bases from V and 9 bases from J, with 11 bases between. The CDR3 protein is CASSGGFSEQFF. CDR3 sequence (DNA): TGTGCCAGCAGCGGAGGGTTTTCTGAGCAGTTCTTC. Full variable domain (outside the CDR3, taken from reference TRBV7-9 and TRBJ2-1): DTGVSQNPRHKITKRGQNVTFRCDPISEHNRLYWYRQTLGQGPEFLTYFQNEAQLEKSRLLSDRFSAERPKGSFSTLEIQRTEQGDSAMYLCASSGGFSEQFFGPGTRLTVL.